A selection of T cell receptor beta chains follows, all from one sample in a study of blood T cell repertoires in COVID-19. Method: immunoSEQ multiplex PCR; TCRdb's copy keeps in-frame clones and lacks some. The sample lists about 72,000 clones, around 93% seen once, with 4.8% in the top ten. Sequencing was carried out using peripheral blood. The receptors originated from an older woman with active COVID-19. Each CDR3 is given with its conserved first and last residue. The D gene is left open where the match is weak. The listing skips clone size in some rows; elsewhere it reads once, few, many or a size class.

v_call	clone_size	d_call	j_call	cdr3_nt	cdr3_aa
TRBV11-2	NA	NA	TRBJ2-7	TGTGCCAGCAGCCCGGACAGAAACGAGCAGTACTTC	CASSPDRNEQYF
TRBV4-2	NA	NA	TRBJ1-1	TGTGCCAGCAGCCATATTTTCCGGGGGACCACTGAAGCTTTCTTT	CASSHIFRGTTEAFF
TRBV27	NA	TRBD1	TRBJ1-6	TGTGCCAGCAGTGACAGGGGAGGGAATTCACCCCTCCACTTT	CASSDRGGNSPLHF
TRBV6-1	NA	TRBD1	TRBJ2-5	TGTGCCAGCAGTGAAAGGAACCGGGACAGGAAAGAGACCCAGTACTTC	CASSERNRDRKETQYF
TRBV19	NA	TRBD2	TRBJ2-1	TGTGCCAGTAAAGGGAGGGACAATGAGCAGTTCTTC	CASKGRDNEQFF
TRBV19	NA	TRBD2	TRBJ2-3	TGTGCCACCTCGGTAGCGGGAGGGGACACAGATACGCAGTATTTT	CATSVAGGDTDTQYF
TRBV19	NA	NA	TRBJ1-1	TGTGCCAGTAGTATTAATTACCTTTTGGAGGACACTGAAGCTTTCTTT	CASSINYLLEDTEAFF
TRBV7-9	NA	TRBD1	TRBJ1-1	TGTGCCAGCAGCGCGGAGGGACAGAGGGGAACTGAAGCTTTCTTT	CASSAEGQRGTEAFF
TRBV6-6	NA	NA	TRBJ1-1	TGTGCCAGCAGTTACCTAGCACGGAACACTGAAGCTTTCTTT	CASSYLARNTEAFF
TRBV19	NA	NA	TRBJ2-5	TGTGCCAGTAGTAGCACGGGACTCCGGGGAGAGACCCAGTACTTC	CASSSTGLRGETQYF
TRBV4-1	NA	TRBD1	TRBJ1-1	TGCGCCAGCAGCCCTCGTCCCGGGACAGGGGTTGGCCAGAACACTGAAGCTTTCTTT	CASSPRPGTGVGQNTEAFF
TRBV2	NA	NA	TRBJ1-2	TGTGCCAGCAGGGCACCAGGGTTGCTGAACTATGGCTACACCTTC	CASRAPGLLNYGYTF
TRBV19	NA	NA	TRBJ1-5	TGTGCCAGTTCCGTCGGCAGGTTTTTTGATTCCGATTCTCTAAGCAATCAGCCCCAGCATTTT	CASSVGRFFDSDSLSNQPQHF
TRBV6-6	NA	TRBD2	TRBJ2-1	TGTGCCAGCAGTTACCGGGGGGACTCCTACAATGAGCAGTTCTTC	CASSYRGDSYNEQFF
TRBV7-2	NA	TRBD2	TRBJ2-3	TGTGCCAGCAGCTTAGAGGCTAGCGGGGTGCGGGATACGCAGTATTTT	CASSLEASGVRDTQYF
TRBV11-2	NA	NA	TRBJ2-1	TGTGCCAGCAGCCTCGGGACTCTCTCCTACAATGAGCAGTTCTTC	CASSLGTLSYNEQFF
TRBV18	NA	TRBD2	TRBJ2-3	TGTGCCAGCTCACCACTTCCCTGGGCTAGCGGGAGAGGCACAGATACGCAGTATTTT	CASSPLPWASGRGTDTQYF
TRBV11-2	NA	NA	TRBJ1-3	TGTGCCAGCAGCCTTTCCGGGACACCAACTCCCCGGGACACCATATATTTT	CASSLSGTPTPRDTIYF
TRBV29-1	NA	TRBD2	TRBJ2-7	TGCAGCGTTGGTGCCCTAGCGGGAAGGGGCTACGAGCAGTACTTC	CSVGALAGRGYEQYF
TRBV25-1	NA	NA	TRBJ1-6	TGTGCCAGCAGTGAAACCGGACACCTGGATAATTCACCCCTCCACTTT	CASSETGHLDNSPLHF
TRBV5-1	NA	NA	TRBJ2-2	TGCGCCAGCAGCCCTCCCGGGGGAACCGGGGAGCTGTTTTTT	CASSPPGGTGELFF
TRBV6-1	NA	TRBD2	TRBJ2-3	TGTGCCAGCAGTGGGGGGATGGGAGCGGGAATTGGTACAGATACGCAGTATTTT	CASSGGMGAGIGTDTQYF
TRBV23-1	NA	NA	TRBJ1-3	TGCGCCAGCAGTCAACTGCAGGGGAAGACAGGCTCTGACACCATATATTTT	CASSQLQGKTGSDTIYF
TRBV5-1	NA	TRBD2	TRBJ2-3	TGCGCCAGCAGCTTGGGCCTAGGACTAGCGGGAGTACCAGATACGCAGTATTTT	CASSLGLGLAGVPDTQYF
TRBV5-5	NA	NA	TRBJ1-3	TGTGCCAGCAGTCAAGAGGGAAACACCATATATTTT	CASSQEGNTIYF
TRBV6-2/TRBV6-3	once	TRBD2	TRBJ2-3	TGTGCCAGCAGCCCTGGGGCTCTAGCGGGAACAGATACGCAGTATTTT	CASSPGALAGTDTQYF
TRBV29-1	NA	TRBD2	TRBJ2-1	TGCAGCGTTGAAGACTGGACTAGCCGGGAGTACAATGAGCAGTTCTTC	CSVEDWTSREYNEQFF
TRBV7-9	NA	NA	TRBJ2-1	TGTGCCAGCAGGGGCCAGAGAAAGGGGGAGGGCCGTAGCAATGAGCAGTTCTTC	CASRGQRKGEGRSNEQFF
TRBV21-1	once	NA	TRBJ2-5	TGTGCCAGCAGCGCCCTCGGGGAAAAACCGGAGGAGACCCAGTACTTC	CASSALGEKPEETQYF
TRBV24-1	NA	TRBD2	TRBJ2-1	TGTGCCACCAGTGACCCTGGACTAGCGGATACCTACAATGAGCAGTTCTTC	CATSDPGLADTYNEQFF
TRBV6-5	NA	NA	TRBJ1-4	TGTGCCAGCAGTTACGTAGCCCGCTCGGCTAATGAAAAACTGTTTTTT	CASSYVARSANEKLFF
TRBV5-4	NA	NA	TRBJ2-3	TGTGCCAGCAGCCGGGAATCTTCCACAGATACGCAGTATTTT	CASSRESSTDTQYF
TRBV14	NA	TRBD2	TRBJ2-2	TGTGCCAGCAGCCAACGGGACTACGCGAACACCGGGGAGCTGTTTTTT	CASSQRDYANTGELFF
TRBV10-3	NA	TRBD2	TRBJ2-5	TGTGCCACCGGGACTAGCGGGAGGGTGCAGACCCAGTACTTC	CATGTSGRVQTQYF
TRBV2	NA	TRBD1	TRBJ2-5	TGTGCCAGCAGGACCGGGACAGCTAAAGAGACCCAGTACTTC	CASRTGTAKETQYF
TRBV27	NA	NA	TRBJ1-1	TGTGCCAGCAGCCGCGACAGAAACACTGAAGCTTTCTTT	CASSRDRNTEAFF
TRBV5-1	NA	NA	TRBJ1-2	TGCGCCAGCAGCTTTCGGGCGGGGTTGCTTAACTATGGCTACACCTTC	CASSFRAGLLNYGYTF
TRBV9	NA	NA	TRBJ1-6	TGTGCCAGCAGCGTGGGGGGGGATTCACCCCTCCACTTT	CASSVGGDSPLHF
TRBV19	once	NA	TRBJ1-5	TGTGCCAGTAGCTCCAGGGAGGGAGGACAGCCCCAGCATTTT	CASSSREGGQPQHF
TRBV28	NA	NA	TRBJ1-1	TGTGCCAGCAGGCCCTCGACGGGATTGACCACTGAAGCTTTCTTT	CASRPSTGLTTEAFF
TRBV6-4	once	NA	TRBJ1-5	TGTGCCAGCAGTGACTCGGAGTTCGGGTATAGCAATCAGCCCCAGCATTTT	CASSDSEFGYSNQPQHF
TRBV5-1	NA	NA	TRBJ1-3	TGCGCCAGCAGCTTGGACGTCCGCGGGGTAATTGAATTCTCTGGAAACACCATATATTTT	CASSLDVRGVIEFSGNTIYF
TRBV5-5	NA	TRBD2	TRBJ2-1	TGTGCCAGCAGCCGGATAAGCGGGAGTGTTGGAAATGAGCAGTTCTTC	CASSRISGSVGNEQFF
TRBV5-8	NA	TRBD1	TRBJ2-7	TGTGCCAGCAGCAAGGGACAGGGTGCGGCCGAGCAGTACTTC	CASSKGQGAAEQYF
TRBV5-1	NA	NA	TRBJ1-2	TGCGCCAGCGGTTCATGGGCCCCCTATGGCTACACCTTC	CASGSWAPYGYTF
TRBV18	NA	TRBD1	TRBJ1-6	TGTGCCAGCTCAGCGGGACAGGGGTTTTCACCCCTCCACTTT	CASSAGQGFSPLHF
TRBV7-9	NA	TRBD2	TRBJ2-1	TGTGCCAGCAGATCAACTCCTAGCGGAGTCTACAATGAGCAGTTCTTC	CASRSTPSGVYNEQFF
TRBV6-5	NA	TRBD2	TRBJ2-1	TGTGCCAGCAGTTACTCGTCAGCGGGAACCTACAATGAGCAGTTCTTC	CASSYSSAGTYNEQFF